This TCR beta chain was documented in a study of neurological immune-mediated disorders. With 10-nucleotide random UMIs included, cDNA was synthesized by 5'RACE. A single record per CDR3 protein comes from TCRdb applying MiXCR to the 5' RACE reads. The table records tens of thousands of distinct CDR3 sequences, roughly 10% of them present only once. Unsorted libraries were prepared from 2 million PBMCs held at -80 C. The specimen sequenced was PBMCs. The clonotype originates from a man aged 55-75 years in good health.

The CDR3 loop is CASSLGGQGNTEAFF. For the CDR3, the DNA is TGTGCCAGCAGCCTAGGGGGTCAGGGGAACACTGAAGCTTTCTTT. The rearrangement joins TRBV3-1 to TRBJ1-1; D is possibly TRBD1 (6 bases). CDR1 is LGHDT, CDR2 YNNKEL, per germline (reference sequence). The CDR3 loop spans 15 amino acids. Trimming took off 4 bases at V and 1 base at J, with 13 bases between the two ends.